The 18 T cell receptor beta chains below all came from one sample that was sequenced in a study of Ad26.COV2.S vaccination and SARS-CoV-2 variants. Indicated treatment: roughly 18 received Ad26.COV2.S at low or high dose, single or two shots; 5 received placebo; per-sample allocation not given. The investigators took samples on day 63 after the first vaccine or placebo injection. Data came from immunoSEQ multiplex PCR; TCRdb stores just in-frame clones and leaves some out. The sample shows hundreds of thousands of clones, 90% of them seen only once. Sequenced here: peripheral blood, sampled in a trial of Ad26.COV2.S vaccine versus placebo. The receptors here all came from a person aged 18 to 65 who received the Ad26.COV2.S COVID-19 vaccine or a placebo.

This chain joins TRBV27 and TRBJ2-1; D may correspond to TRBD1 or TRBD2 (5 bases each). V lost 5 bases to trimming and J lost 5 bases, with 19 bases between them. The CDR3 is made up of 16 amino acids. Germline loops: CDR1 MNHEY, CDR2 SMNVEV (reference sequence). In DNA form, the CDR3 reads TGTGCCAGCAGTCCTCACTTGGGAAGAGGGGACAATGAGCAGTTCTTC. This gives the protein CASSPHLGRGDNEQFF.

This rearrangement joins TRBV6-5 to TRBJ1-4; 7 positions agree with TRBD1. Germline V lookup: CDR1 MNHEY, CDR2 SVGAGI. The V and J ends lost 6 bases and 2 bases, in that order; junction bases with no gene match: 3. This CDR3 has 14 amino acids. DNA of the CDR3: TGTGCCAGCAGACAAGGGGGCACTAATGAAAAACTGTTTTTT. Encoded protein: CASRQGGTNEKLFF.

The CDR3 loop reads CASSRLAGNTDTQYF. The DNA of the CDR3 is TGTGCCAGCTCACGACTAGCGGGAAACACAGATACGCAGTATTTT. The chain employs TRBV18 and TRBJ2-3, with TRBD2 matching over 11 bases. Germline V gene data show CDR1 as KGHSH and CDR2 as LQKENI. The CDR3 loop spans 15 amino acids. J gave up 2 bases and V 4 bases, and 2 bases lay outside the gene matches.

This rearrangement joins TRBV28 to TRBJ1-1; a weak D match, TRBD1 (5 bases). Per the germline V gene, CDR1 is MDHEN and CDR2 is SYDVKM. Between the trimmed V and J ends, which lost 1 base and 0 bases, there was a span of 12 bases. The CDR3 sequence is 16 residues long. CDR3 sequence: CASSLLGPNMNTEAFF. For the CDR3, the DNA is TGTGCCAGCAGTTTATTGGGGCCAAATATGAACACTGAAGCTTTCTTT.

CDR3 protein: CAGNREGNQPQHF. DNA for the CDR3: TGTGCCGGTAACAGGGAAGGCAATCAGCCCCAGCATTTT. The chain combines TRBV2 with TRBJ1-5; D is possibly TRBD1 (6 bases). The CDR3 totals 13 residues. CDR1 SNHLY and CDR2 FYNNEI come from the germline V gene. With 11 bases removed from V and 2 bases from J, the gap between germline ends came to 13 bases.

This clone was detected once. This chain links TRBV3-1 (or the pseudogene TRBV3-2) with TRBJ1-6; D is perhaps TRBD1 (6 bases). The CDR3 consists of 15 residues. Trimming removed 4 bases from V and 10 bases from J, with 17 bases in between. Germline CDR1 and CDR2: LGHDT and YNNKEL (reference sequence). The CDR3 DNA follows: TGTGCCAGCAGCCGCTCGACAGGCGCCGAGTCACCCCTCCACTTT. Translated, it gives CASSRSTGAESPLHF.

The rearrangement uses TRBV10-2 and TRBJ1-1; D unresolved. Trimming pared 10 bases from V and 0 bases from J, leaving 12 bases between. Germline V gives CDR1 WSHSY, CDR2 SAAADI. The CDR3 runs 13 residues. This CDR3 reads CATLLGLNTEAFF. CDR3 sequence (DNA): TGCGCCACCCTACTTGGCCTGAACACTGAAGCTTTCTTT.

This clone came up once. The chain has TRBV6-2 or TRBV6-3 and TRBJ2-7; the match to TRBD1 covers 10 bases. After removal of 2 bases from V and 0 bases from J, the junction contained 16 bases not matched to a gene. CDR1 and CDR2 (germline): MNHEY, SVGEGT. This CDR3 is 20 amino acids long. This CDR3 is CASSYGDRGMTWGRSYEQYF. The CDR3, as DNA: TGTGCCAGCAGTTACGGGGACAGGGGAATGACATGGGGCCGCTCCTACGAGCAGTACTTC.

The CDR3 protein is CASSIFLTSGRHEQFF. The CDR3 coding sequence is TGTGCCAGTAGTATATTTCTAACTAGCGGGAGGCATGAGCAGTTCTTC. The chain combines TRBV19 with TRBJ2-1; TRBD2 agrees at 12 bases. The CDR3 runs 16 residues. V was pared by 2 bases and J by 8 bases, with 7 bases of the junction left unmatched. Germline V gene data show CDR1 as LNHDA and CDR2 as SQIVND (reference sequence).

This clone was detected a few times. This same CDR3 is encoded by further DNA sequences in the sample. The chain is built from TRBV6-5 and TRBJ2-7, with 10 bases lining up with TRBD2. Trimming removed 0 bases from V and 2 bases from J; junction bases left unmatched: 1. Germline CDR1 is MNHEY and CDR2 is SVGAGI. This CDR3 region has 15 residues. Here the CDR3 reads CASSYSLAGAYEQYF. CDR3 in DNA: TGTGCCAGCAGTTACTCCCTAGCGGGAGCCTACGAGCAGTACTTC.

The table lists this clone with a few counts. CDR3 DNA: TGTGCCAGCAGCGGACAAGATTTCGATTCACCCCTCCACTTT. The encoded protein is CASSGQDFDSPLHF. The chain recombines TRBV9 with TRBJ1-6, with D unclear. The CDR3 loop spans 14 amino acids. Trimming took 3 bases from V and 8 from J, leaving 12 bases between them. Germline loops: CDR1 SGDLS, CDR2 YYNGEE.

This chain joins TRBV5-1 and TRBJ2-7; D gene ambiguous. There are 12 residues in the CDR3. V was clipped by 3 bases and J by 1 base, with 5 bases between them. The germline V gene has CDR1 SGHRS and CDR2 YFSETQ. CDR3 amino acids: CASSWGSYEQYF. The CDR3, as DNA: TGCGCCAGCAGCTGGGGTTCCTACGAGCAGTACTTC.

The chain is built from TRBV6-5 and TRBJ2-3, with TRBD2 matching 8 bases. V shed 10 bases and J 4 bases; nucleotides not matched to a gene: 7. The CDR3 runs to 13 residues. In germline, CDR1 is MNHEY, CDR2 SVGAGI. CDR3 sequence reads: CATRGGVADTQYF. The DNA for the CDR3 is TGTGCCACCCGGGGGGGAGTGGCAGATACGCAGTATTTT.

This chain uses TRBV13 with TRBJ2-5; 7 bases are a match to TRBD2. The CDR3 extends over 18 amino acids. J was trimmed by 5 bases and V by 0 bases; bases with no gene match: 15. Germline-derived CDR1 and CDR2 are PRHDT and FYEKMQ (reference sequence). This CDR3 is CASSLGRVRREKDETQYF. The CDR3 region has the DNA TGTGCCAGCAGCTTAGGCAGGGTGAGGCGGGAGAAGGATGAGACCCAGTACTTC.

The chain joins TRBV7-9 to TRBJ2-5; weak D call: TRBD2 (6 bases). Deletions cut 7 bases from V and 5 bases from J, with 23 bases between. Germline CDR1 SEHNR, CDR2 FQNEAQ (reference sequence). CDR3 length equals 16 residues. CDR3: CASTYKEGPLSETQYF. The CDR3 DNA reads as TGTGCCAGCACCTATAAGGAGGGGCCCTTGAGCGAGACCCAGTACTTC.

This clone was detected ten times or more. Other DNA sequences in the sample encode the same CDR3. CDR3 amino acids: CASSETSGSYNEQFF. Written as DNA, the CDR3 is TGTGCCAGCAGTGAGACTAGCGGCTCCTACAATGAGCAGTTCTTC. The chain carries TRBV6-1 and TRBJ2-1; 9 nucleotides match TRBD2. V was pared by 3 bases and J by 0 bases, with 0 bases of the junction left unmatched. The CDR3 extends over 15 amino acids. Germline V gene data show CDR1 as MNHNS and CDR2 as SASEGT.

For the CDR3, the DNA is TGTGCCACCAGCCCCGGACGCAACTATGGCTACACCTTC. It yields the protein CATSPGRNYGYTF. The rearrangement joins TRBV15 to TRBJ1-2; D not certain. The ends were cut back, 5 bases at V and 2 bases at J, with 9 bases in the middle. This CDR3 spans 13 amino acids. The germline gives CDR1 LNHNV, CDR2 YYDKDF (reference sequence). The whole variable domain, remainder taken from reference TRBV15 and TRBJ1-2, is DAMVIQNPRYQVTQFGKPVTLSCSQTLNHNVMYWYQQKSSQAPKLLFHYYDKDFNNEADTPDNFQSRRPNTSFCFLDIRSPGLGDTAMYLCATSPGRNYGYTFGSGTRLTVV.

J is TRBJ2-5 and V is TRBV15, with 10 positions matching TRBD2. The germline gives CDR1 LNHNV, CDR2 YYDKDF (reference sequence). The CDR3 loop spans 16 amino acids. The V gene end was trimmed by 1 base and the J gene end by 5 bases; junction bases not matched to a gene: 7. This chain's CDR3 is CATSRALAGEGETQYF. CDR3 bases: TGTGCCACCAGCAGAGCCCTAGCGGGGGAAGGGGAGACCCAGTACTTC.